The rows below give T cell receptor beta chains drawn from one sample of a study of response to subunit inactivated influenza vaccine. TCRdb processed the RT-PCR reads anew with MiXCR; each CDR3 protein has one entry. The top ten clones hold roughly a tenth of a sample with more than 600,000 distinct CDR3 sequences, approximately 17% of them seen once. Source: PBMCs from blood, taken about 5 days after vaccination. Every receptor here comes from a man over 45 who received an inactivated influenza vaccine. The CDR3 runs from the conserved cysteine through the conserved F or W. The D gene is left open where the match is weak. Size tells how often a clone was seen (once, few, many) or the class of an expanded clone, and some rows leave it out.

D gene	clone size	V gene	J gene	CDR3 DNA	CDR3 protein
NA	many	TRBV10-3	TRBJ2-3	TGTGCCATCAGTGAGCAGGCAGGGGCGGATACGCAGTATTTT	CAISEQAGADTQYF
NA	NA	TRBV9	TRBJ2-2	TGTGCCAGCAGCGTAGGGCCGGGGGACGCCGGGGAGCTGTTTTTT	CASSVGPGDAGELFF
NA	NA	TRBV10-3	TRBJ1-1	TGTGCCATCAGAGGCGTAGGCAGGGGTGCGGGTGAAGCTTTCTTT	CAIRGVGRGAGEAFF
NA	many	TRBV12-3/TRBV12-4	TRBJ2-4	TGTGCCAGCAGTTTGAGTGGGAACATTCAGTACTTC	CASSLSGNIQYF
NA	few	TRBV5-1	TRBJ2-2	TGCGCCAGCAGCTTGGCCATGAACACCGGGGAGCTGTTTTTT	CASSLAMNTGELFF
NA	NA	TRBV29-1	TRBJ1-2	TGCAGCGTTAGCGGCAACAACTATGGCTACACCTTC	CSVSGNNYGYTF
NA	many	TRBV4-3	TRBJ2-2	TGCGCCAGCAGCCAAGTGTGGGAGCCGACGAACACCGGGGAGCTGTTTTTT	CASSQVWEPTNTGELFF
NA	once	TRBV20-1	TRBJ1-1	TGCAGTGCTTTTCATCGGTTGGCCACTGAAGCTTTCTTT	CSAFHRLATEAFF
NA	NA	TRBV4-3	TRBJ2-7	TGCGCCAGCAGCCGCTTTACAGGCGGTACGGGAGAGCAGTACTTC	CASSRFTGGTGEQYF
TRBD1	few	TRBV6-2/TRBV6-3	TRBJ1-6	TGTGCCGGACAGGGGAACTATAATTCACCCCTCCACTTT	CAGQGNYNSPLHF
TRBD1	many	TRBV7-8	TRBJ2-7	TGTGCCAGCAGCTTGACAGGGGGCGACGAGCAGTACTTC	CASSLTGGDEQYF
TRBD1	NA	TRBV6-2/TRBV6-3	TRBJ2-7	TGTGCCAGCAGTTACTCCCAGGGACAGGGGAGACACGAGCAGTACTTC	CASSYSQGQGRHEQYF
NA	few	TRBV11-2	TRBJ2-7	TGTGCCAGCAGCGGCTGGGTTCCCTACGAGCAGTACTTC	CASSGWVPYEQYF
NA	NA	TRBV12-3/TRBV12-4	TRBJ2-3	TGTGCCAGCAGTTTTTACGGGCCTAGCACAGATACGCAGTATTTT	CASSFYGPSTDTQYF
NA	NA	TRBV9	TRBJ2-7	TGTGCCAGCAGCGCACGAAGCTCCCCTTCCTACGAGCAGTACTTC	CASSARSSPSYEQYF
NA	few	TRBV6-2/TRBV6-3	TRBJ2-1	TGTGCGACCCGAGAGCCCAATGAGCAGTTCTTC	CATREPNEQFF
NA	many	TRBV6-1	TRBJ2-5	TGTGCCAGCAGGCCCGCCGTGGAAGGGACCCAGTACTTC	CASRPAVEGTQYF
NA	few	TRBV29-1	TRBJ2-3	TGCAGCGTTCCAACAGGCGGACAGTACACAGATACGCAGTATTTT	CSVPTGGQYTDTQYF
TRBD2	NA	TRBV12-3/TRBV12-4	TRBJ2-7	TGTGCCAGCAGAGGGACCGCGGGACTAGCGGGCTACGAGCAGTACTTC	CASRGTAGLAGYEQYF
TRBD1	few	TRBV12-3/TRBV12-4	TRBJ2-2	TGTGCCAGCAGTACAAGGGACAGAGCGCCCGGGGAGCTGTTTTTT	CASSTRDRAPGELFF
TRBD2	few	TRBV14	TRBJ2-1	TGTGCCAGCAGCCAAGTGCCTAGCGGGAGGTGGAATGAGCAGTTCTTC	CASSQVPSGRWNEQFF
NA	many	TRBV10-3	TRBJ1-1	TGTGCCATCAGTGAGTCAGGCACTGAAGCTTTCTTT	CAISESGTEAFF
NA	once	TRBV2	TRBJ2-5	TGTGCCAGCAGTCCGCCCGGGGGCTGGGGGACCCAGTACTTC	CASSPPGGWGTQYF
TRBD2	few	TRBV28	TRBJ2-3	TGTGCCAGCAGTTTACTAGGACTAGCCTCAGCAGATACGCAGTATTTT	CASSLLGLASADTQYF
NA	NA	TRBV20-1	TRBJ1-4	TGCAGTGCTGAGGGGACGGCAACTAATGAAAAACTGTTTTTT	CSAEGTATNEKLFF
TRBD2	few	TRBV29-1	TRBJ2-2	TGCAGCGTCCGCGGGAGAACCGGGGAGCTGTTTTTT	CSVRGRTGELFF
TRBD2	NA	TRBV7-2	TRBJ2-3	TGTGCCAGCAGCTTAGGGTCTAGCGGGTACACAGATACGCAGTATTTT	CASSLGSSGYTDTQYF
TRBD1	few	TRBV29-1	TRBJ2-1	TGCAGCGTTGAAGATTTTCAGAGACAGGGGTCCTACAATGAGCAGTTCTTC	CSVEDFQRQGSYNEQFF
NA	NA	TRBV7-2	TRBJ1-1	TGTGCCAGCAGCCTGGACAGAATCGGCACTGAAGCTTTCTTT	CASSLDRIGTEAFF
NA	few	TRBV5-6	TRBJ2-1	TGTGCCAGCAGCGCGGCGGGACTGCAAAACCCCGAGCAGTTCTTC	CASSAAGLQNPEQFF
NA	few	TRBV12-3/TRBV12-4	TRBJ2-7	TGTGCCAGCAGTTTAACAGGGTACGGGCAGTACTTC	CASSLTGYGQYF
TRBD1	few	TRBV20-1	TRBJ1-1	TGCAGTGCAACGGAAGGGACAGGGCGGGCTTTCTTT	CSATEGTGRAFF
TRBD1	NA	TRBV12-3/TRBV12-4	TRBJ1-6	TGTGCCAGCACCGAGGGGACAGGGGGCTTTTCACCCCTCCACTTT	CASTEGTGGFSPLHF
NA	NA	TRBV20-1	TRBJ2-6	TGCAGTGCTAGAATGGCCTCTGGGGCCAACGTCCTGACTTTC	CSARMASGANVLTF
NA	NA	TRBV10-3	TRBJ1-1	TGTGCCATCAGTGGTGGGTGGAACACTGAAGCTTTCTTT	CAISGGWNTEAFF